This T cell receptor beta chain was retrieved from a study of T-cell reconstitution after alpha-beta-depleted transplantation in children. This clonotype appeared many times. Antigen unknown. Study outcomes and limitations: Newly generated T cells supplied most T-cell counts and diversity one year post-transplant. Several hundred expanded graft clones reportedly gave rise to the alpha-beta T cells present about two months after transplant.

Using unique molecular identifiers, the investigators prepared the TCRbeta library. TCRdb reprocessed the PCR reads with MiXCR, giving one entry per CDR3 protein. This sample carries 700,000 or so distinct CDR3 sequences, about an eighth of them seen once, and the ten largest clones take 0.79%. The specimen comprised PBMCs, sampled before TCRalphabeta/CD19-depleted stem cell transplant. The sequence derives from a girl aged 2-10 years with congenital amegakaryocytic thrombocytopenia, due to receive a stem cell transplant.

The chain's CDR3 is CASSLDGRSSGNTIYF. The DNA of the CDR3 is TGTGCCAGCAGTTTAGACGGCAGAAGCTCTGGAAACACCATATATTTT. The rearrangement uses TRBV12-3 or TRBV12-4 and TRBJ1-3; unclear D gene. Trimming stripped 1 base from V and 0 bases from J, with 10 bases between. This CDR3 is built from 16 residues.